The sample holds one count of the clone carrying this T cell receptor (beta chain). Its antigen is undetermined. The naive CD8 fraction comprised CD45RO-negative cells positively selected for CCR7 and excluded terminally differentiated effector memory CD45RA+ cells. This sample is part of a study of shared clonotypes between healthy human individuals. Study observations and caveats: Sharing across four donors was highest in naive CD4 (roughly 5%) and lowest in memory CD8 (about 0.4%). Apart from blood, nothing was sampled; tissue repertoires likely differ.

Authors' analysis steps: Filtering of immunoSEQ junctional sequences could not match full-length read filtering. TCRdb keeps only in-frame clones here, not all; method: immunoSEQ multiplex PCR. That table furnishes V, J and clone size, whereas the DNA furnished D and trimming. The repertoire has about 800,000 clones, around 96% of them found once; the top ten carry about 0.25%. Per the germline V gene, CDR1 is SGHTA and CDR2 is FQGTGA. V dropped 2 bases and J dropped 1 base, with 9 bases sitting between them. This CDR3 region has 14 residues. Sequencing used naive CD8+ T cells sorted from blood. This chain joins TRBV7-3 and TRBJ2-7; D unclear. This TCR came from a young man in good health. For the CDR3, the DNA is TGTGCCAGCAGCTTATACCCTGGGTCCTACGAGCAGTACTTC. Its protein is CASSLYPGSYEQYF.